This TCR beta chain was found in a study of blood T cell repertoires in COVID-19. Germline V gene data show CDR1 as MDHEN and CDR2 as SYDVKM. Trimming took off 6 bases at V and 0 bases at J, with 12 bases between the two ends. The CDR3 spans 15 residues. In the original workflow: Reference gene primer amplification in the assay estimated nucleated cell counts. Using immunoSEQ multiplex PCR, the repertoire was profiled, and TCRdb retains in-frame clones only, with some absent. V, J and clone size were drawn from that table, and D and trimming were deduced from the DNA. The table includes 150,000 to 250,000 clones, roughly four fifths detected once. Those who participated ranged in age from roughly 18 to 90 years and resided in approximately 26 US areas.

The sample comprised PBMCs or T cells enriched from blood (not recorded which). This TCR was sampled from a man aged 35 to 55 who had recovered from COVID-19. The chain recombines TRBV28 with TRBJ1-5; maybe TRBD1 (6 bases). DNA for the CDR3: TGTGCCAGCAGACAGGACAGATATAGCAATCAGCCCCAGCATTTT. It encodes CASRQDRYSNQPQHF.